The TCR beta chain described here comes from a study of OX40 agonist ivuxolimab in advanced cancers. Study at large: Treatment of patients was with ivuxolimab, an agonistic anti-OX40 (CD134) antibody.

Libraries were prepared by immunoSEQ multiplex PCR; TCRdb keeps only in-frame clonotypes and omits some of them. The profile covers 75,000 to 80,000 clones, with approximately 84% appearing a single time and roughly 4.8% taken by the ten largest. General study results and limits: Clonal expansion in partial responders at 0.1-3.0 mg/kg ranked among the lowest. Certain nonresponding patients likewise had low normalized T-cell clonal expansion.

Comments on this clone: The antigen remains undetermined.

V was pared by 5 bases and J by 8 bases, with 20 bases between. CDR3 size: 15 residues. Germline assignment: CDR1 SGHTA and CDR2 FQGTGA. The chain recombines TRBV7-3 with TRBJ2-3, with D tentatively TRBD1 or TRBD2 (6 bases each). The input for sequencing was CD4+ or CD8+ T cells sorted from blood, taken in a trial of the OX40 agonist ivuxolimab. The source is an adult with an advanced solid tumor such as melanoma, head and neck, liver or kidney cancer. The CDR3: CASSLQGGLSGTQYF. CDR3 in DNA: TGTGCCAGCAGCCTTCAAGGGGGACTCTCGGGTACGCAGTATTTT.